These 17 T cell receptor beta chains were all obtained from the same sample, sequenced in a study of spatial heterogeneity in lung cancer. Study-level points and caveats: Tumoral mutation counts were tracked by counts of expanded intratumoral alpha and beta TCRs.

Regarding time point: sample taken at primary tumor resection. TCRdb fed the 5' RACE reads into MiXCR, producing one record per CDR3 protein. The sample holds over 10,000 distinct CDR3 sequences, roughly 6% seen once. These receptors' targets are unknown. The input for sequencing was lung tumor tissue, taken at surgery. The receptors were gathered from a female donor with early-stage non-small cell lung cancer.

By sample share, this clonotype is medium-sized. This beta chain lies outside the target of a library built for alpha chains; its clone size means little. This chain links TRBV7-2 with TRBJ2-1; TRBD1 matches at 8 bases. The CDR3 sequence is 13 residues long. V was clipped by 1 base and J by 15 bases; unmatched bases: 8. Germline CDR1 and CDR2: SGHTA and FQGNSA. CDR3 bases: TGTGCCAGCAGCTTAGACCCCGGGACAGGCGGGTTCTTC. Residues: CASSLDPGTGGFF.

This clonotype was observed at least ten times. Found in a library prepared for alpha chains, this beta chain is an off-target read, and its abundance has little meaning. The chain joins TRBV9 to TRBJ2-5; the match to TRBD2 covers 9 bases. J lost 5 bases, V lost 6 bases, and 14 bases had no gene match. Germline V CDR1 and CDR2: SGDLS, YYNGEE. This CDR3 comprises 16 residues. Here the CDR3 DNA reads TGTGCCAGCACCCCGTTCTCTAGCGGGAATTTGGAGACCCAGTACTTC. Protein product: CASTPFSSGNLETQYF.

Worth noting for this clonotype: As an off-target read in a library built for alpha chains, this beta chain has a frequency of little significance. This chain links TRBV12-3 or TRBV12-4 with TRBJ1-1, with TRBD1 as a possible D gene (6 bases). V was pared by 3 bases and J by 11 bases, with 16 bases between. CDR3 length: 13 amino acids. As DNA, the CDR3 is TGTGCCAGCAGTTTTCACAGGGACGAAGGGGCTTTCTTT. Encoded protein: CASSFHRDEGAFF.

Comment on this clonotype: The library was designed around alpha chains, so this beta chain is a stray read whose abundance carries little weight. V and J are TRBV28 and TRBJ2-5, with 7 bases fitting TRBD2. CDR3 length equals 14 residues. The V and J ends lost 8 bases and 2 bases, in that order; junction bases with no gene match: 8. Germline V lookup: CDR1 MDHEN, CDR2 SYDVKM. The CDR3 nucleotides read TGTGCCAGCGGGGAGGGTTGGGGGCAAGAGACCCAGTACTTC. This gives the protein CASGEGWGQETQYF.

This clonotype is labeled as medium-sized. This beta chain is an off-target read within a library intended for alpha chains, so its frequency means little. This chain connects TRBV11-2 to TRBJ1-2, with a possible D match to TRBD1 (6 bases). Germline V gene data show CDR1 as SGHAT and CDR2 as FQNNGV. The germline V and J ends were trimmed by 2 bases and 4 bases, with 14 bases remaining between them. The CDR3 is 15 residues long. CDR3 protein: CASSLRTVSLYGYTF. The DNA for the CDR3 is TGTGCCAGCAGCTTAAGGACAGTTAGCCTCTATGGCTACACCTTC.

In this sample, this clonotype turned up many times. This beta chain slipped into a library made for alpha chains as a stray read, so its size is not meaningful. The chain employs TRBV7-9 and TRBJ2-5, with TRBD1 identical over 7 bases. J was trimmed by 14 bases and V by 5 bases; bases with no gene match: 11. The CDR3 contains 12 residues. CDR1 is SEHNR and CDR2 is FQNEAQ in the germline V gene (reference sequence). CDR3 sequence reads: CASSPTGTAKYF. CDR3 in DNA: TGTGCCAGCAGCCCCACCGGGACAGCAAAATACTTC.

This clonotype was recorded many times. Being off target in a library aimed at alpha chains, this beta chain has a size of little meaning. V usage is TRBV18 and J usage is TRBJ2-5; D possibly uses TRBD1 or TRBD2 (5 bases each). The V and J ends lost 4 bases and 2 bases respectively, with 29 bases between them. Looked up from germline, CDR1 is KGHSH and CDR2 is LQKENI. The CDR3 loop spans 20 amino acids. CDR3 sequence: CASSLTPRRIVGDRQETQYF. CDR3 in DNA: TGTGCCAGCTCACTCACCCCTCGTAGGATAGTGGGGGATCGTCAAGAGACCCAGTACTTC.

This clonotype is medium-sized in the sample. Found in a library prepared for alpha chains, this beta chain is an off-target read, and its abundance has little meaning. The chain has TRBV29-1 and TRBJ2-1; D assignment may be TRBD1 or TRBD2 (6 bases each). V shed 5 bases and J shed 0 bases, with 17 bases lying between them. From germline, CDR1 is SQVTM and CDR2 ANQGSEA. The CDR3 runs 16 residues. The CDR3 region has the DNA TGCAGCGTTTGGGGGGCGGAGGGGAGCTCCTACAATGAGCAGTTCTTC. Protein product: CSVWGAEGSSYNEQFF.

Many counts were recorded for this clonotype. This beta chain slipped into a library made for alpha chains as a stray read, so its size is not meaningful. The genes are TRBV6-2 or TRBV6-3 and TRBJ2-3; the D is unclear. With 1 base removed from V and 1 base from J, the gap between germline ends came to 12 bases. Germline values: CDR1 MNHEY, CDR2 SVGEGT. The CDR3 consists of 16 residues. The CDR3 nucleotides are TGTGCCAGCAGTTACTTAGGACGGATTCGCACAGATACGCAGTATTTT. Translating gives CASSYLGRIRTDTQYF.

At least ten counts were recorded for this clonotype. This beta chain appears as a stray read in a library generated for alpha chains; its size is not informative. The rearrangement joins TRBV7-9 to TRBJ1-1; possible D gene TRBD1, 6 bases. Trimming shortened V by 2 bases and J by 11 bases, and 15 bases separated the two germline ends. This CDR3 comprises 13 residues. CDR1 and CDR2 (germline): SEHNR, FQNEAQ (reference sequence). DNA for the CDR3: TGTGCCAGCAGCTTAACTCCGGGTCAGGGGGCTTTCTTT. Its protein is CASSLTPGQGAFF.

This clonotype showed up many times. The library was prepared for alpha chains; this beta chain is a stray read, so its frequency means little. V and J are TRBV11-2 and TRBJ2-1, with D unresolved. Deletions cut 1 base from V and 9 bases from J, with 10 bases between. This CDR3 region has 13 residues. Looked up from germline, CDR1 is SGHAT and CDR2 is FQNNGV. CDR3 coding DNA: TGTGCCAGCAGCTTAGGGGTGGTCGGTGAGCAGTTCTTC. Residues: CASSLGVVGEQFF.

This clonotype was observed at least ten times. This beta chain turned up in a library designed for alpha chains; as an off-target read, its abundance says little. The CDR3 loop reads CAIRDLGTEAFF. Here the CDR3 DNA reads TGTGCCATCAGGGACCTGGGCACTGAAGCTTTCTTT. V and J are TRBV10-3 and TRBJ1-1; D not certain. Per the germline V gene, CDR1 is ENHRY and CDR2 is SYGVKD. V lost 6 bases to trimming and J lost 4 bases, with 9 bases between them. The CDR3 sequence is 12 residues long.

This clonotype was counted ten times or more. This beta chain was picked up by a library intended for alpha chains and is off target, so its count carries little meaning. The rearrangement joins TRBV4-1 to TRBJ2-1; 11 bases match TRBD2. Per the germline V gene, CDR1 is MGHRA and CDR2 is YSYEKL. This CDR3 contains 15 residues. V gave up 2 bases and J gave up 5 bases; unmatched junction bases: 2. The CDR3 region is CASSQKLAGDNEQFF. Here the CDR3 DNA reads TGCGCCAGCAGCCAAAAACTAGCGGGGGACAATGAGCAGTTCTTC.

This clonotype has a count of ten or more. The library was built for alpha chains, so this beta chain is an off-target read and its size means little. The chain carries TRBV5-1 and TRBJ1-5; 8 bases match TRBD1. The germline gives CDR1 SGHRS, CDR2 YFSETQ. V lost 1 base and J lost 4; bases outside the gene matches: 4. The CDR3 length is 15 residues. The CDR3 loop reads CASSLTTGGNQPQHF. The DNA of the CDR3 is TGCGCCAGCAGCTTGACCACAGGGGGAAATCAGCCCCAGCATTTT. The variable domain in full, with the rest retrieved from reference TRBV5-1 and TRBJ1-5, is KAGVTQTPRYLIKTRGQQVTLSCSPISGHRSVSWYQQTPGQGLQFLFEYFSETQRNKGNFPGRFSGRQFSNSRSEMNVSTLELGDSALYLCASSLTTGGNQPQHFGDGTRLSIL.

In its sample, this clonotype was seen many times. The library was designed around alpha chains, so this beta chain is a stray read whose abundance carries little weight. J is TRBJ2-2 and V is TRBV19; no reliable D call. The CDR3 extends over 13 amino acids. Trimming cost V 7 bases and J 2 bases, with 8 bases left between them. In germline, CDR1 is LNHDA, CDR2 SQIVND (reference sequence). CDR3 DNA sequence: TGTGCCAGTAAAGGTCCCAACACCGGGGAGCTGTTTTTT. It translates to CASKGPNTGELFF.

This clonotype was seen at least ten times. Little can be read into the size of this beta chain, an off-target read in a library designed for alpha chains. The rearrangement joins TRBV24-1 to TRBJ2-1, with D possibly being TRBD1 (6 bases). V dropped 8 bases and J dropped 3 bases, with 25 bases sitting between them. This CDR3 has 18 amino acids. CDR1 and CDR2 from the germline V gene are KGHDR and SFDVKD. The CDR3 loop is CATTTGQGQNEIYNEQFF. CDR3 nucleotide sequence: TGTGCCACCACCACGGGGCAGGGGCAGAATGAAATCTACAATGAGCAGTTCTTC.

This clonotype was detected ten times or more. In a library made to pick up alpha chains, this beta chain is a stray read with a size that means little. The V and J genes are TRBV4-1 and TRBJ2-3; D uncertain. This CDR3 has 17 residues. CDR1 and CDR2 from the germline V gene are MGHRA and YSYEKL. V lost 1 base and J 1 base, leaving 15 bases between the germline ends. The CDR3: CASSQVLRRRGTDTQYF. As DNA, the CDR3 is TGCGCCAGCAGCCAAGTACTACGGCGGAGAGGCACAGATACGCAGTATTTT.